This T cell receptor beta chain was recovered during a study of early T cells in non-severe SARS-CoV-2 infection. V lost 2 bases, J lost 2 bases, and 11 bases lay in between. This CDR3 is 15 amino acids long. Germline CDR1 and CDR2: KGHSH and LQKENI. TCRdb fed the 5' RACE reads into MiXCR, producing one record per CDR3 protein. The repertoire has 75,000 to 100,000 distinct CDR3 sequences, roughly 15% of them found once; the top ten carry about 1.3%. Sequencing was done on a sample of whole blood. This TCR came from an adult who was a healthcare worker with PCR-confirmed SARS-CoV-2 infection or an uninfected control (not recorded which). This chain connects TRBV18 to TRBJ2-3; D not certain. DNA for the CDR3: TGTGCCAGCTCACCATTCGATGGAGCCACAGATACGCAGTATTTT. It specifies CASSPFDGATDTQYF.